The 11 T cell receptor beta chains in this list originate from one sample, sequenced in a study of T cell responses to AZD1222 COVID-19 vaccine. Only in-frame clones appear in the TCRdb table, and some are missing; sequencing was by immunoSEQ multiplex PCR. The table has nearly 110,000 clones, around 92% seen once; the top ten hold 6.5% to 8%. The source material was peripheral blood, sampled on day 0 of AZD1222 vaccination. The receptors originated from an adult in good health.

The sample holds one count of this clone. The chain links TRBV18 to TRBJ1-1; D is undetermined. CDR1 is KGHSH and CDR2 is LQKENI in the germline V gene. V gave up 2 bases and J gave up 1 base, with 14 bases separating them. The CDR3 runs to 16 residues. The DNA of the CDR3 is TGTGCCAGCTCACCAGCCGTCTTTGGACGGAACACTGAAGCTTTCTTT. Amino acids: CASSPAVFGRNTEAFF.

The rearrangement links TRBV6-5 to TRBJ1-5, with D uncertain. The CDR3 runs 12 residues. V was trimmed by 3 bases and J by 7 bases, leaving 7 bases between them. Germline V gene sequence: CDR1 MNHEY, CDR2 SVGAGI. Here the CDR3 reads CASSYGRQPQHF. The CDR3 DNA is TGTGCCAGCAGTTATGGGAGGCAGCCCCAGCATTTT.

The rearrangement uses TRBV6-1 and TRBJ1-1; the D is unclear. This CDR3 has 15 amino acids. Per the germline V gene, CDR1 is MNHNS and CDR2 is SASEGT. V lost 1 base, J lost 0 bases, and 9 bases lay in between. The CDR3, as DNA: TGTGCCAGCAGTGAAGGCCTTTGGGTGAACACTGAAGCTTTCTTT. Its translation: CASSEGLWVNTEAFF.

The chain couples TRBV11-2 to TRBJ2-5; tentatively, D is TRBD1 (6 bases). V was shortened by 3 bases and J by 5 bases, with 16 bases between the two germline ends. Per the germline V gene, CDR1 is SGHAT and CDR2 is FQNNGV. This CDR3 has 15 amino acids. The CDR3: CASSFSRQDRETQYF. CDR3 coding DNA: TGTGCCAGCAGCTTCTCCCGACAGGACCGGGAGACCCAGTACTTC.

CDR3 protein: CASRDQGEKLFF. In nucleotides, the CDR3 is TGTGCCAGTCGGGATCAGGGTGAAAAACTGTTTTTT. J is TRBJ1-4 and V is TRBV19; D perhaps matches TRBD1 (5 bases). V lost 8 bases to trimming and J lost 7 bases, with 11 bases between them. From germline, CDR1 is LNHDA and CDR2 SQIVND (reference sequence). This CDR3 region has 12 residues.

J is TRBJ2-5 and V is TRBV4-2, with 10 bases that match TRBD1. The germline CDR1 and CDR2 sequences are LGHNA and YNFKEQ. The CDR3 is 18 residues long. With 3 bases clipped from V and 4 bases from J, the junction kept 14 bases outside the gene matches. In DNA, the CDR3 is TGTGCCAGCAGCCAGGAGCCACTCCAGGGGACAGGGGTAGAGACCCAGTACTTC. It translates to CASSQEPLQGTGVETQYF.

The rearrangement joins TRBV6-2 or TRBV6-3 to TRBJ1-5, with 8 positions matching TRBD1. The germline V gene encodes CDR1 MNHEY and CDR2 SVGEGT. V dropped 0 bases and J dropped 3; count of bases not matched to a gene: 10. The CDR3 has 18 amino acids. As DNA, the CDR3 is TGTGCCAGCAGTTACTCGAACGGACAGGGCGAGGACAATCAGCCCCAGCATTTT. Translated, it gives CASSYSNGQGEDNQPQHF.

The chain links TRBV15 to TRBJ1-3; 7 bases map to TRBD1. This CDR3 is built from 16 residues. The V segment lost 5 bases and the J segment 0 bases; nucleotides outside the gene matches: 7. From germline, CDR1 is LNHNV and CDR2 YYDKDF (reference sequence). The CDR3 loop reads CATSGGQVYSGNTIYF. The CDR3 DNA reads TGTGCCACCAGCGGCGGACAGGTCTACTCTGGAAACACCATATATTTT.

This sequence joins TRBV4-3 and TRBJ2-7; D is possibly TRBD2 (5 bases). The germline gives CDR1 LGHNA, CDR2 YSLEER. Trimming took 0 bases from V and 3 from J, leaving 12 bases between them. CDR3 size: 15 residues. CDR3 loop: CASSQDSGIHYEQYF. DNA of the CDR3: TGCGCCAGCAGCCAAGACTCGGGGATACACTACGAGCAGTACTTC.

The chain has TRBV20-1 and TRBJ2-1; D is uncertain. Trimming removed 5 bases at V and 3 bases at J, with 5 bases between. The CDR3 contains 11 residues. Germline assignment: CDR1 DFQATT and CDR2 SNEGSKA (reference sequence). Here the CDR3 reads CSAPGYNEQFF. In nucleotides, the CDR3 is TGCAGTGCTCCGGGCTACAATGAGCAGTTCTTC.

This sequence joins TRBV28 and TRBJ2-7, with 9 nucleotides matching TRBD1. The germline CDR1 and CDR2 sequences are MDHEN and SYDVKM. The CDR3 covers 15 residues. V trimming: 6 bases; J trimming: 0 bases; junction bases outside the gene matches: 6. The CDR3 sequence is CASRMTGGSSYEQYF. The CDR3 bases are TGTGCCAGCAGGATGACAGGGGGTAGCTCCTACGAGCAGTACTTC.